These T cell receptor beta chains were read from a single sample in a study of blood T cells in healthy people across ages. MiXCR, run by TCRdb on the 5' RACE reads, gives a single entry per CDR3 protein. The table shows hundreds of thousands of distinct CDR3 sequences, with 20% to 25% occurring only once. The sequenced sample was blood. These receptors all come from a man between 65 and 85 years old in good health. The CDR3 runs from the conserved cysteine through the conserved F or W. The D gene is left open where the match is weak. The size of a clone is reported for some rows only, either as once, few or many, or as a class for expanded clones.

v_gene,j_gene,d_gene,abundance,CDR3nt,CDR3aa
TRBV24-1,TRBJ2-1,TRBD2,NA,TGTGCCACCAGCGGGACTAGCGGGGACTACAATGAGCAGTTCTTC,CATSGTSGDYNEQFF
TRBV21-1,TRBJ1-1,NA,NA,TGTGCCAGCAGCAAAGGCGGACAGAATTTGAACACTGAAGCTTTCTTT,CASSKGGQNLNTEAFF
TRBV20-1,TRBJ2-3,TRBD2,NA,TGCAGTGCCACGGGACCAGCGGGAACAAGCACAGATACGCAGTATTTT,CSATGPAGTSTDTQYF
TRBV9,TRBJ2-5,NA,few,TGTGCCAGCAGCGTGGGGCAGCACAATGAGCAGTCCTTC,CASSVGQHNEQSF
TRBV10-3,TRBJ2-3,NA,few,TGTGCCATCAGTGGGACCGGCAGCCTGGGAGATACGCAGTATTTT,CAISGTGSLGDTQYF
TRBV2,TRBJ2-3,TRBD2,many,TGTGCCAGCAGTTCGACTAGCGGGAGTCGGGATACGCAGTATTTT,CASSSTSGSRDTQYF
TRBV7-3,TRBJ2-2,TRBD1,few,TGTGCCAGCAGCAGGACAGGGGTCGGGGAGCTGTTTTTT,CASSRTGVGELFF
TRBV7-3,TRBJ2-7,NA,NA,TGTGCCAGCAGCCGAGGTGCCCGGGGATACGAGCAGTACTTC,CASSRGARGYEQYF
TRBV29-1,TRBJ1-3,TRBD1,NA,TGCAGCGTTGGGGACAGGGGAAACACCATATATTTT,CSVGDRGNTIYF
TRBV6-5,TRBJ2-2,NA,NA,TGTGCCAGCAGTTACGCGGCCGACACCGGGGAGCTGTTTTTT,CASSYAADTGELFF
TRBV18,TRBJ1-3,NA,few,TGTGCCAGCTCACGATCGACACCGAGCTCTGGAAACACCATATATTTT,CASSRSTPSSGNTIYF
TRBV21-1,TRBJ2-7,NA,NA,TGTGCCAGCAGCATGCGTCACTTC,CASSMRHF
TRBV5-1,TRBJ2-2,TRBD1,NA,TGCGCCAGCAGGACAGGGGGTCAAACCGGGGAGCTGTTTTTT,CASRTGGQTGELFF
TRBV7-2,TRBJ2-1,TRBD1,few,TGTGCCAGCAGCGGACAGGGGGCGAATGAGCAGTTCTTC,CASSGQGANEQFF
TRBV5-1,TRBJ2-4,TRBD1,NA,TGCGCCAGCAGCTTGGAGGGGTCGGGACAGACGCTACTAGCCAAAAACATTCAGTACTTC,CASSLEGSGQTLLAKNIQYF
TRBV5-1,TRBJ2-1,TRBD2,few,TGCGCCAGCAGCTTGGAATCAGCGGGAAGGAGTGAGCAGTTCTTC,CASSLESAGRSEQFF
TRBV6-1,TRBJ1-2,NA,NA,TGTGCCAGCAGCGAATCCAGGGGCCTGGGCTACACCTTC,CASSESRGLGYTF
TRBV5-4,TRBJ2-5,NA,many,TGTGCCAGCAGCTCCCGTGGGGGGGCCGAGACCCAGTACTTC,CASSSRGGAETQYF
TRBV7-9,TRBJ2-1,TRBD2,NA,TGTGCCAGCAGCGCGACTAGCGGGAGCTCCTACAATGAGCAGTTCTTC,CASSATSGSSYNEQFF
TRBV14,TRBJ2-7,TRBD1,NA,TGTGCCAGCAGCCAACCCGGGACAGGGGCCTACGGGCAGTACTTC,CASSQPGTGAYGQYF
TRBV6-2/TRBV6-3,TRBJ2-6,NA,few,TGTGCCAGCAGTAGTTCCGGCAGAAGGCAGGGAACTTTC,CASSSSGRRQGTF
TRBV4-3,TRBJ2-3,NA,NA,TGCGCCAGCAGCCAAACCAGGGGTCTCACAGATACGCAGTATTTT,CASSQTRGLTDTQYF
TRBV6-1,TRBJ2-3,TRBD2,NA,TGTGCCAGCACCCAGCGGGGGGCGCGTTCAGATACGCAGTATTTT,CASTQRGARSDTQYF
TRBV6-5,TRBJ2-3,TRBD1,NA,TGTGCCAGCAGAACGGGACAGGGGCTTCCAGATACGCAGTATTTT,CASRTGQGLPDTQYF
TRBV6-6,TRBJ1-2,NA,few,TGTGCCAGCAAAAAGGAGGCGGCAGGGGATCGCTATGGCTACACCTTC,CASKKEAAGDRYGYTF
TRBV29-1,TRBJ2-7,NA,NA,TGCAGCGCCAAAGAGCCAAGCTACGAGCAGTACTTC,CSAKEPSYEQYF
TRBV7-9,TRBJ2-7,NA,NA,TGTGCCAGCAGCCGTGGACAGTTCTACGAGCAGTACTTC,CASSRGQFYEQYF
TRBV15,TRBJ2-4,TRBD2,few,TGTGCCACCAGCAACGAGCGGGAGTCAGCTACGGACATTCAGTACTTC,CATSNERESATDIQYF
TRBV20-1,TRBJ1-2,TRBD1,few,TGCAGTGCTAGAGCTTTGACAGGGGATGGCTACACCTTC,CSARALTGDGYTF
TRBV29-1,TRBJ2-7,TRBD2,many,TGCAGCGTAGGGACTAGCGTCGAGCAGTACTTC,CSVGTSVEQYF
TRBV29-1,TRBJ2-1,NA,NA,TGCAGCGTGATAGCTGGGGTCATTCATGAGCAGTTCTTC,CSVIAGVIHEQFF
TRBV6-6,TRBJ2-3,TRBD2,few,TGTGCCAGCAGTTCCCAGCCAGGACTAGGGTCAGATACGCAGTATTTT,CASSSQPGLGSDTQYF
TRBV5-1,TRBJ2-4,NA,NA,TGCGCCAGCAGCTTGCCCGACAACATTCAGTACTTC,CASSLPDNIQYF
TRBV7-2,TRBJ2-2,NA,NA,TGTGCCAGCAGCTACCGCGGGGCAGCCGACACCGGGGAGCTGTTTTTT,CASSYRGAADTGELFF
TRBV5-1,TRBJ2-1,NA,NA,TGCGCCAGCAGCTTGGAGGGCATGGCCAATGAGCAGTTCTTC,CASSLEGMANEQFF
TRBV20-1,TRBJ1-1,NA,NA,TGCAGTGCTATCCTCCTTACGAACACTGAAGCTTTCTTT,CSAILLTNTEAFF
TRBV20-1,TRBJ2-1,TRBD1,NA,TGCAGTGCTCGTGGGGGACAGGGATACAATGAGCAGTTCTTC,CSARGGQGYNEQFF
TRBV15,TRBJ2-2,TRBD2,many,TGTGCCACCAGCAGAGGCACTAGCGACCTCGGGGAGCTGTTTTTT,CATSRGTSDLGELFF
TRBV4-1,TRBJ2-1,NA,NA,TGCGCCAGCAGCCAAGTCCCGGACGGGACCTACAATGAGCAGTTCTTC,CASSQVPDGTYNEQFF
TRBV12-3/TRBV12-4,TRBJ2-3,NA,NA,TGTGCCAGCAGTTTACCGGGAAGAGCAGATACGCAGTATTTT,CASSLPGRADTQYF
TRBV20-1,TRBJ1-1,NA,once,TGCAGTGCCGGCGGGCTAACTGAAGCTTTCTTT,CSAGGLTEAFF
TRBV5-1,TRBJ2-7,NA,NA,TGCGCCAGCAGCTTGGATGTAACGGGCCCCTACGAGCAGTACTTC,CASSLDVTGPYEQYF
TRBV28,TRBJ2-7,TRBD2,NA,TGTGCCAGCAGTTTAGATGGGGGGGTTCGGTACTTC,CASSLDGGVRYF
TRBV18,TRBJ1-2,NA,many,TGTGCCAGCTCACCATCAAGGGGAGCGTACTATGGCTACACCTTC,CASSPSRGAYYGYTF
TRBV2,TRBJ2-4,NA,few,TGTGCCAGCAGCGTTTTGGGGACACTAGCCAAAAACATTCAGTACTTC,CASSVLGTLAKNIQYF
TRBV20-1,TRBJ2-5,TRBD2,NA,TGCAGTGCCCAGTTGCCGGGGGGATACGAGACCCAGTACTTC,CSAQLPGGYETQYF
TRBV3-1,TRBJ1-1,NA,NA,TGTGCCAGCAGCCACCAGGGAGGCACTGAAGCTTTCTTT,CASSHQGGTEAFF